The rows below give T cell receptor beta chains drawn from one sample of a study of human T cells and chemical hapten exposure. TCRdb reanalysed the RACE reads using MiXCR and keeps one entry per CDR3 protein. The sample yields approximately 71,000 distinct CDR3 sequences, more than 9.5% seen once. Sequences were derived from whole blood, sampled in connection with sensitization to the hapten diphenylcyclopropenone (DPC). All receptors come from a woman in her forties or fifties with alopecia areata. Some clones in this sample may be carry-over from other donors' samples. CDR3s include the opening cysteine and the closing phenylalanine or tryptophan. Fields, in order: D gene, CDR3 length, J gene, V gene, clone size, CDR3 DNA, CDR3 protein. The D gene is left open where the match is weak. Clone size is given for some rows only: seen once, a few or many times, or a class if the clone is expanded.

D gene: NA; CDR3 length: 12; J gene: TRBJ2-7; V gene: TRBV3-1; clone size: NA; CDR3 DNA: TGTGCCATCAGTCGTAGGTACTACGAGCAGTACTTC; CDR3 protein: CAISRRYYEQYF
D gene: TRBD1; CDR3 length: 14; J gene: TRBJ1-5; V gene: TRBV24-1; clone size: few; CDR3 DNA: TGTGCCACCCAAAGGGGGCCTGGCAATCAGCCCCAGCATTTT; CDR3 protein: CATQRGPGNQPQHF
D gene: TRBD1; CDR3 length: 20; J gene: TRBJ2-6; V gene: TRBV12-3/TRBV12-4; clone size: many; CDR3 DNA: TGTGCCAGCAGTCACCTGACAGGGATGGTCTCCAGCTCTGGGGCCAACGTCCTGACTTTC; CDR3 protein: CASSHLTGMVSSSGANVLTF
D gene: TRBD2; CDR3 length: 16; J gene: TRBJ2-1; V gene: TRBV13; clone size: few; CDR3 DNA: TGTGCCAGCAGCTGCGGGACTAGCGGGCCCTACAATGAGCAGTTCTTC; CDR3 protein: CASSCGTSGPYNEQFF
D gene: TRBD2; CDR3 length: 14; J gene: TRBJ2-7; V gene: TRBV20-1; clone size: NA; CDR3 DNA: TGCAGTGCTCCCTGGGGGGGTGCGTCGGACGAGCAGTACTTC; CDR3 protein: CSAPWGGASDEQYF
D gene: TRBD2; CDR3 length: 18; J gene: TRBJ2-2; V gene: TRBV6-5; clone size: many; CDR3 DNA: TGTGCCAGCAGTTACGTCCGGGGACTAGCGGGAAAGTCCGGGGAGCTGTTTTTT; CDR3 protein: CASSYVRGLAGKSGELFF
D gene: NA; CDR3 length: 12; J gene: TRBJ2-2; V gene: TRBV20-1; clone size: few; CDR3 DNA: TGCAGTGCCAAAACCTATCCCGGGGAGCTGTTTTTT; CDR3 protein: CSAKTYPGELFF
D gene: NA; CDR3 length: 12; J gene: TRBJ2-5; V gene: TRBV28; clone size: few; CDR3 DNA: TGTGCCAGCAGGTCCTCACAAGAGACCCAGTACTTC; CDR3 protein: CASRSSQETQYF
D gene: NA; CDR3 length: 17; J gene: TRBJ2-4; V gene: TRBV20-1; clone size: many; CDR3 DNA: TGCTCCGGGGACCTCCCGACAGGTGGACTAGCCAAAAACATTCAGTACTTC; CDR3 protein: CSGDLPTGGLAKNIQYF
D gene: TRBD1; CDR3 length: 16; J gene: TRBJ1-2; V gene: TRBV7-8; clone size: NA; CDR3 DNA: TGTGCCAGCAGAAGTGACAGGGATCTGGCTAACTATGGCTACACCTTC; CDR3 protein: CASRSDRDLANYGYTF
D gene: NA; CDR3 length: 14; J gene: TRBJ2-7; V gene: TRBV29-1; clone size: many; CDR3 DNA: TGCAGCGTTGAATTGGCAGGGTCCTCCTACGAGCAGTACTTC; CDR3 protein: CSVELAGSSYEQYF
D gene: NA; CDR3 length: 16; J gene: TRBJ2-3; V gene: TRBV3-1; clone size: NA; CDR3 DNA: TGTGCCAGCAGCCAAGGCCAGGGACTCCGGATAGATACGCAGTATTTT; CDR3 protein: CASSQGQGLRIDTQYF
D gene: NA; CDR3 length: 15; J gene: TRBJ1-5; V gene: TRBV6-4; clone size: NA; CDR3 DNA: TGTGCCAGCGTCCAGGGACGGGACCAATATCAGCCCCAGCATTTT; CDR3 protein: CASVQGRDQYQPQHF
D gene: NA; CDR3 length: 14; J gene: TRBJ1-1; V gene: TRBV3-1; clone size: many; CDR3 DNA: TGTGCCAGCAGCCAAGTAGGCCCGGCGGGGAGAGCTTTCTTT; CDR3 protein: CASSQVGPAGRAFF
D gene: NA; CDR3 length: 13; J gene: TRBJ1-5; V gene: TRBV12-3/TRBV12-4; clone size: many; CDR3 DNA: TGTGCCAGCAGTCCGGGGGTGGGTCAGCCCCAGCATTTT; CDR3 protein: CASSPGVGQPQHF
D gene: TRBD1; CDR3 length: 14; J gene: TRBJ1-1; V gene: TRBV11-2; clone size: few; CDR3 DNA: TGTGCCAGCAGCTTATCCGGACAGGGCACTGAAGCTTTCTTT; CDR3 protein: CASSLSGQGTEAFF
D gene: NA; CDR3 length: 14; J gene: TRBJ1-5; V gene: TRBV20-1; clone size: NA; CDR3 DNA: TGCAGTGCCCTCCGGGAATATAGCAATCAGCCCCAGCATTTT; CDR3 protein: CSALREYSNQPQHF
D gene: NA; CDR3 length: 13; J gene: TRBJ1-2; V gene: TRBV7-2; clone size: NA; CDR3 DNA: TGTGCCAGCAGCTTAGCGGGGGGAAGAGGCTACACCTTC; CDR3 protein: CASSLAGGRGYTF
D gene: TRBD2; CDR3 length: 14; J gene: TRBJ2-7; V gene: TRBV20-1; clone size: many; CDR3 DNA: TGCAGTGCTAGCGCCGGCGGGAGTACGGTCGAGCAGTACTTC; CDR3 protein: CSASAGGSTVEQYF
D gene: TRBD2; CDR3 length: 16; J gene: TRBJ2-1; V gene: TRBV7-2; clone size: NA; CDR3 DNA: TGTGCCAGCAGGGCAGCGGCGTCTAGCGGCTACAATGAGCAGTTCTTC; CDR3 protein: CASRAAASSGYNEQFF
D gene: NA; CDR3 length: 15; J gene: TRBJ2-2; V gene: TRBV12-3/TRBV12-4; clone size: few; CDR3 DNA: TGTGCCAGCAGTCTTCAGGGGCCCTACACCGGGGAGCTGTTTTTT; CDR3 protein: CASSLQGPYTGELFF
D gene: TRBD1; CDR3 length: 13; J gene: TRBJ2-7; V gene: TRBV27; clone size: many; CDR3 DNA: TGTGCCAGTAAGACTAACAGGGGCTACGAGCAGTACTTC; CDR3 protein: CASKTNRGYEQYF
D gene: TRBD2; CDR3 length: 17; J gene: TRBJ2-3; V gene: TRBV4-3; clone size: NA; CDR3 DNA: TGCGCCAGCAGCCAAGATCGACTAGCGGGGGGAGGATATACGCAGTATTTT; CDR3 protein: CASSQDRLAGGGYTQYF
D gene: TRBD2; CDR3 length: 16; J gene: TRBJ2-7; V gene: TRBV28; clone size: few; CDR3 DNA: TGTGCCAGCAGTGGACTAGCGGGACGTATTACCTACGAGCAGTACTTC; CDR3 protein: CASSGLAGRITYEQYF
D gene: NA; CDR3 length: 15; J gene: TRBJ2-7; V gene: TRBV5-1; clone size: many; CDR3 DNA: TGCGCCAGCAGCTTGGATTCGGGACGGTACTACGAGCAGTACTTC; CDR3 protein: CASSLDSGRYYEQYF
D gene: NA; CDR3 length: 14; J gene: TRBJ1-4; V gene: TRBV7-9; clone size: NA; CDR3 DNA: TGTGCCAGCAGCCCGGACCCGAGCAATGAAAAACTGTTTTTT; CDR3 protein: CASSPDPSNEKLFF
D gene: NA; CDR3 length: 15; J gene: TRBJ2-7; V gene: TRBV14; clone size: many; CDR3 DNA: TGTGCCAGCAGCCAAGATCCGGTGCAGATCTACGAGCAGTACTTC; CDR3 protein: CASSQDPVQIYEQYF
D gene: NA; CDR3 length: 13; J gene: TRBJ1-1; V gene: TRBV6-2/TRBV6-3; clone size: NA; CDR3 DNA: TGTGCCAGCAGAGGATCAGCGAACACTGAAGCTTTCTTT; CDR3 protein: CASRGSANTEAFF
D gene: TRBD2; CDR3 length: 18; J gene: TRBJ2-5; V gene: TRBV12-3/TRBV12-4; clone size: few; CDR3 DNA: TGTGCCAGCAGTCCAAGACCCGGGGGACTAGCGAAAACAGAGACCCAGTACTTC; CDR3 protein: CASSPRPGGLAKTETQYF
D gene: NA; CDR3 length: 14; J gene: TRBJ1-4; V gene: TRBV7-9; clone size: many; CDR3 DNA: TGTGCCAGCAGCTTAGAAACCGGGAATGAAAAACTGTTTTTT; CDR3 protein: CASSLETGNEKLFF
D gene: TRBD2; CDR3 length: 15; J gene: TRBJ2-1; V gene: TRBV9; clone size: few; CDR3 DNA: TGTGCCAGCAGCGTAGTAACTAGCGGGTTAAATGAGCAGTTCTTC; CDR3 protein: CASSVVTSGLNEQFF
D gene: TRBD1; CDR3 length: 15; J gene: TRBJ1-5; V gene: TRBV28; clone size: NA; CDR3 DNA: TGTGCCAGCAGTTTACATGACAGGGACGGCCAGCCCCAGCATTTT; CDR3 protein: CASSLHDRDGQPQHF
D gene: NA; CDR3 length: 19; J gene: TRBJ2-5; V gene: TRBV6-5; clone size: NA; CDR3 DNA: TGTGCCAGCAGTCCCTTAAAGCTTTTTCGGGACGCAGGACCGGAGACCCAGTACTTC; CDR3 protein: CASSPLKLFRDAGPETQYF
D gene: NA; CDR3 length: 14; J gene: TRBJ1-1; V gene: TRBV5-1; clone size: many; CDR3 DNA: TGCGCCAGCAGCTTGGAGGCAGGAGGGCGAGGAGCTTTCTTT; CDR3 protein: CASSLEAGGRGAFF
D gene: TRBD1; CDR3 length: 15; J gene: TRBJ1-2; V gene: TRBV4-3; clone size: many; CDR3 DNA: TGCGCCAGCAGCCAAGCGGGACAGGGGGTCTATGGCTACACCTTC; CDR3 protein: CASSQAGQGVYGYTF
D gene: NA; CDR3 length: 17; J gene: TRBJ2-1; V gene: TRBV18; clone size: many; CDR3 DNA: TGTGCCAGCTCACCCCGGAGTAGCGGTAGCTCCTACAATGAGCAGTTCTTC; CDR3 protein: CASSPRSSGSSYNEQFF
D gene: TRBD2; CDR3 length: 15; J gene: TRBJ2-1; V gene: TRBV7-2; clone size: NA; CDR3 DNA: TGTGCCAGCAGCTTAGATAGCGGGAGCTCCTATGAGCAGTTCTTC; CDR3 protein: CASSLDSGSSYEQFF
D gene: NA; CDR3 length: 13; J gene: TRBJ2-7; V gene: TRBV7-2; clone size: NA; CDR3 DNA: TGTGCCAGCAGCCCCCATCCCGCCTACGAGCAGTACTTC; CDR3 protein: CASSPHPAYEQYF
D gene: NA; CDR3 length: 15; J gene: TRBJ1-5; V gene: TRBV3-1; clone size: NA; CDR3 DNA: TGTGCCAGCAGCCAAGGTGTAAAACGGGGTCAGCCCCAGCATTTT; CDR3 protein: CASSQGVKRGQPQHF
D gene: TRBD2; CDR3 length: 16; J gene: TRBJ2-2; V gene: TRBV6-4; clone size: many; CDR3 DNA: TGTGCCAGCAGTGTAACGACTAGCGGATACACCGGGGAGCTGTTTTTT; CDR3 protein: CASSVTTSGYTGELFF
D gene: NA; CDR3 length: 12; J gene: TRBJ1-1; V gene: TRBV10-3; clone size: many; CDR3 DNA: TGTGCCACCACACAAATGAACACTGAAGCTTTCTTT; CDR3 protein: CATTQMNTEAFF
D gene: NA; CDR3 length: 14; J gene: TRBJ2-1; V gene: TRBV11-2; clone size: many; CDR3 DNA: TGTGCCAGCAGCTTTCCGGGTACGCACAATGAGCAGTTCTTC; CDR3 protein: CASSFPGTHNEQFF
D gene: NA; CDR3 length: 14; J gene: TRBJ2-6; V gene: TRBV20-1; clone size: NA; CDR3 DNA: TGCAGTGCCCCCTCCAGCTCTGGGGCCAACGTCCTGACTTTC; CDR3 protein: CSAPSSSGANVLTF
D gene: NA; CDR3 length: 12; J gene: TRBJ1-5; V gene: TRBV7-9; clone size: many; CDR3 DNA: TGTGCCAGCCTCGGCGGCAATCAGCCCCAGCATTTT; CDR3 protein: CASLGGNQPQHF
D gene: TRBD1; CDR3 length: 15; J gene: TRBJ1-2; V gene: TRBV2; clone size: many; CDR3 DNA: TGTGCCAGCAGTGAATACGGGACAGGGAATGGTGGCTACACCTTC; CDR3 protein: CASSEYGTGNGGYTF
D gene: NA; CDR3 length: 15; J gene: TRBJ2-3; V gene: TRBV10-3; clone size: many; CDR3 DNA: TGTGCCATCAGGAGGTCGGGGTTTAGCACAGATACGCAGTATTTT; CDR3 protein: CAIRRSGFSTDTQYF
D gene: TRBD2; CDR3 length: 14; J gene: TRBJ2-7; V gene: TRBV4-1; clone size: many; CDR3 DNA: TGCGCCAGCAGCCGGGGGGAGGGTCGCTACGAGCAGTACTTC; CDR3 protein: CASSRGEGRYEQYF
D gene: NA; CDR3 length: 14; J gene: TRBJ2-3; V gene: TRBV14; clone size: many; CDR3 DNA: TGTGCCAGCAGCCAAGGGTTTAACACAGATACGCAGTATTTT; CDR3 protein: CASSQGFNTDTQYF